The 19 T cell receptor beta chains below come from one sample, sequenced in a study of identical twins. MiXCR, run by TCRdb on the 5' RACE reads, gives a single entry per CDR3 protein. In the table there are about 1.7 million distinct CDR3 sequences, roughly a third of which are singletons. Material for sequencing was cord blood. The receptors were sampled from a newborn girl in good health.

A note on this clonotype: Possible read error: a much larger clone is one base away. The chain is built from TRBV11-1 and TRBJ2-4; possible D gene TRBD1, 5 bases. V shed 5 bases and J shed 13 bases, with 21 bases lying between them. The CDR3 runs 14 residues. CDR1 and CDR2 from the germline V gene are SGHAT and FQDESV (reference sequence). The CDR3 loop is CASSLGEPATEQYF. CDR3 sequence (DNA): TGTGCCAGCAGCCTAGGGGAACCAGCGACTGAGCAGTACTTC.

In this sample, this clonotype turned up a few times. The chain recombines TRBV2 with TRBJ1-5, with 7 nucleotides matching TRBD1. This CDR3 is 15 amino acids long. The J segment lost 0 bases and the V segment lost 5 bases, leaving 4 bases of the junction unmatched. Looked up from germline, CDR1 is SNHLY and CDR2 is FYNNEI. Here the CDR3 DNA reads TGTGCCAGCAGTTCGACAGGGTTTAGCAATCAGCCCCAGCATTTT. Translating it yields CASSSTGFSNQPQHF.

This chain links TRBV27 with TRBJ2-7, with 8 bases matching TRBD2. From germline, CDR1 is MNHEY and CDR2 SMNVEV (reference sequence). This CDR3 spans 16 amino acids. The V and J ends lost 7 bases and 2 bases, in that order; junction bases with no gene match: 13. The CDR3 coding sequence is TGTGCCAGCACCAGGTACGGGGGGGTCCCCACCTACGAGCAGTACTTC. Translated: CASTRYGGVPTYEQYF.

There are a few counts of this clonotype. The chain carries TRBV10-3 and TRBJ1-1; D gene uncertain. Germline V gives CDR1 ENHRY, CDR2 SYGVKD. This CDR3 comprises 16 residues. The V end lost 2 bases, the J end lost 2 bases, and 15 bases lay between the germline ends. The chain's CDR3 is CAISESEDPTNTEAFF. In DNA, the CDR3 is TGTGCCATCAGTGAGAGTGAGGACCCGACCAACACTGAAGCTTTCTTT.

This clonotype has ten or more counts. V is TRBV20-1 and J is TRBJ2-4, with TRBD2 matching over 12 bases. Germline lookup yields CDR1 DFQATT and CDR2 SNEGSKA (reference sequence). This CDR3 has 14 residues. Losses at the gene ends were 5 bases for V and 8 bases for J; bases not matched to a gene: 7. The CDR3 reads CSALRTSGTYIQYF. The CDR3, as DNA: TGCAGTGCTCTAAGGACTAGCGGGACGTACATTCAGTACTTC.

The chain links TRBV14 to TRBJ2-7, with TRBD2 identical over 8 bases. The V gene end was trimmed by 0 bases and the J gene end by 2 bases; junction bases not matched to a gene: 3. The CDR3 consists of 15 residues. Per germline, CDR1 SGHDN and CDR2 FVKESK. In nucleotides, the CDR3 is TGTGCCAGCAGCCAAGAACTAGCGGCCACCTACGAGCAGTACTTC. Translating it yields CASSQELAATYEQYF.

In DNA form, the CDR3 reads TGTGCCAGCAGTCCCCCACTGAACACCGGGGAGCTGTTTTTT. It encodes CASSPPLNTGELFF. This chain connects TRBV28 to TRBJ2-2; D gene uncertain. The CDR3 sequence is 14 residues long. The germline V gene has CDR1 MDHEN and CDR2 SYDVKM. The ends were cut back, 5 bases at V and 1 base at J, with 8 bases in the middle.

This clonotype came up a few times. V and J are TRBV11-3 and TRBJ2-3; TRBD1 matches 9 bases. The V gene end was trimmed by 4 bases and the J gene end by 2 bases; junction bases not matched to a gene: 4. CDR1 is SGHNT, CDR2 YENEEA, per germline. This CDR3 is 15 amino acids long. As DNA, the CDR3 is TGTGCCAGCAGCTACGGGACAGGGACCACAGATACGCAGTATTTT. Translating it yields CASSYGTGTTDTQYF.

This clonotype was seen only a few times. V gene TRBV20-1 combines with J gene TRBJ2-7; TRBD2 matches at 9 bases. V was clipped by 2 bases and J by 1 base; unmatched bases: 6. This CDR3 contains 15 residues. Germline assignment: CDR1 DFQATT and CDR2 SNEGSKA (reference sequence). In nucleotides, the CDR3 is TGCAGTGCTAGACTAGCGGGGCCCAATTCCTACGAGCAGTACTTC. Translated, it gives CSARLAGPNSYEQYF.

In DNA, the CDR3 is TGTGCCAGCAAGGGACAGGGGAATGAAAAACTGTTTTTT. Protein sequence: CASKGQGNEKLFF. J is TRBJ1-4 and V is TRBV6-1, with 10 bases aligning to TRBD1. CDR1 is MNHNS, CDR2 SASEGT, per germline. This CDR3 has 13 amino acids. Trimming took 7 bases from V and 5 from J; bases not matched to a gene: 1.

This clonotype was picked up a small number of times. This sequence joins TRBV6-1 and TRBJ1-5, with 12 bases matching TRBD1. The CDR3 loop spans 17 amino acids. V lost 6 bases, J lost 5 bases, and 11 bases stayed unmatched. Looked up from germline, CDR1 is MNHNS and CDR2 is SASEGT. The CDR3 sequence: CASSGTGGLRGDQPQHF. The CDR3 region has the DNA TGTGCCAGCAGCGGGACAGGGGGCCTCCGGGGCGATCAGCCCCAGCATTTT.

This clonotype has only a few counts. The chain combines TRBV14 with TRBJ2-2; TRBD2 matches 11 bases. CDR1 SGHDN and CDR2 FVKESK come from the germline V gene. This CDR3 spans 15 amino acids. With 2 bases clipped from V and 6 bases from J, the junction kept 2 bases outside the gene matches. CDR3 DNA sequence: TGTGCCAGCAGCCAACAACTAGCGGGGGCCGGGGAGCTGTTTTTT. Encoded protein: CASSQQLAGAGELFF.

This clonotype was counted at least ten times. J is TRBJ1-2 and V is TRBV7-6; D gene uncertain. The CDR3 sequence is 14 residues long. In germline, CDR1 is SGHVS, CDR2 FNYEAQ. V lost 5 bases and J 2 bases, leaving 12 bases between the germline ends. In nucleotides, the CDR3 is TGTGCCAGCAGCGGACGAGGCCCAAACTATGGCTACACCTTC. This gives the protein CASSGRGPNYGYTF. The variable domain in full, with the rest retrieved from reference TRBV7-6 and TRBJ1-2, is GAGVSQSPRYKVTKRGQDVALRCDPISGHVSLYWYRQALGQGPEFLTYFNYEAQQDKSGLPNDRFSAERPEGSISTLTIQRTEQRDSAMYRCASSGRGPNYGYTFGSGTRLTVV.

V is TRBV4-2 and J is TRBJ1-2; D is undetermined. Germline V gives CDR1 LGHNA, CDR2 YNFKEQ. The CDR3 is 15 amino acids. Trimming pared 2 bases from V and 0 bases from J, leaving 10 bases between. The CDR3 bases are TGTGCCAGCAGCCAAAAAGATCTAGCTAACTATGGCTACACCTTC. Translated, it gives CASSQKDLANYGYTF.

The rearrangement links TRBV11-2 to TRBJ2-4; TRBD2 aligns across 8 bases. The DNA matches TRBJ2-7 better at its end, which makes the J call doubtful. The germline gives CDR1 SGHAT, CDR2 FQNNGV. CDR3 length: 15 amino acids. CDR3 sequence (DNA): TGTGCCAGCAGCTTAGGGGCAGCGGGAGTATACGAGCAGTACTTC. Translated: CASSLGAAGVYEQYF.

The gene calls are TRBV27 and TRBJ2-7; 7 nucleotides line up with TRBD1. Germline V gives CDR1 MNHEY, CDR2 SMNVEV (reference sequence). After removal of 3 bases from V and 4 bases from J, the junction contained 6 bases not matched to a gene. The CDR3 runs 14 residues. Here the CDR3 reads CASSFGTDPYEQYF. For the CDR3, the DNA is TGTGCCAGCAGTTTCGGGACAGACCCTTACGAGCAGTACTTC.

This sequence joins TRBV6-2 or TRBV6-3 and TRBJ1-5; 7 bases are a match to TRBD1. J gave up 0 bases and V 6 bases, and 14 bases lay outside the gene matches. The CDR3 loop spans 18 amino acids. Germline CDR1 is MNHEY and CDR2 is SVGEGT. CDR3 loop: CASSRDSWSIYSNQPQHF. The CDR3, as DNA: TGTGCCAGCAGCCGGGACAGTTGGTCCATATATAGCAATCAGCCCCAGCATTTT.

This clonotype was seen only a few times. This CDR3 reads CASRASQGAKNIQYF. Here the CDR3 DNA reads TGTGCCAGCAGGGCCTCCCAGGGGGCCAAAAACATTCAGTACTTC. The chain links TRBV12-3 or TRBV12-4 to TRBJ2-4, with D maybe TRBD1 (6 bases). This CDR3 has 15 amino acids. Trimming shortened V by 6 bases and J by 1 base, and 13 bases separated the two germline ends.

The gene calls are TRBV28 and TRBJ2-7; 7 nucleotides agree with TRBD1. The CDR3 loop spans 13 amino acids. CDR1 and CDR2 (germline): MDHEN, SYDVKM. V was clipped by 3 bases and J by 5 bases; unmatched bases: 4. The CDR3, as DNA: TGTGCCAGCAGTTTGACAGGGTGGAACGAGCAGTACTTC. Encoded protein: CASSLTGWNEQYF.